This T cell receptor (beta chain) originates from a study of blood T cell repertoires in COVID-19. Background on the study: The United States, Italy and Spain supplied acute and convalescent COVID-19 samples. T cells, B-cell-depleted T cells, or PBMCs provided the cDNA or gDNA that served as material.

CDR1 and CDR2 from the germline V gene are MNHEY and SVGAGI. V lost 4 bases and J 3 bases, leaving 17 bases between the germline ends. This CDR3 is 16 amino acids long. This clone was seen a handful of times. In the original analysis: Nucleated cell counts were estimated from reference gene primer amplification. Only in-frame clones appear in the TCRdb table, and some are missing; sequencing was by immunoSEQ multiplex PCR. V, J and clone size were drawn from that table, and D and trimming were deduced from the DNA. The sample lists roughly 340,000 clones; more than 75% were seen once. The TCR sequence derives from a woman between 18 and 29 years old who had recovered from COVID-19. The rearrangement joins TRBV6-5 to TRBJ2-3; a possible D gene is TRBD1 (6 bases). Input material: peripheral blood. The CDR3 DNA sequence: TGTGCCAGCAGTTTTTTACAGGGTGGTTATACAGATACGCAGTATTTT. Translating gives CASSFLQGGYTDTQYF.